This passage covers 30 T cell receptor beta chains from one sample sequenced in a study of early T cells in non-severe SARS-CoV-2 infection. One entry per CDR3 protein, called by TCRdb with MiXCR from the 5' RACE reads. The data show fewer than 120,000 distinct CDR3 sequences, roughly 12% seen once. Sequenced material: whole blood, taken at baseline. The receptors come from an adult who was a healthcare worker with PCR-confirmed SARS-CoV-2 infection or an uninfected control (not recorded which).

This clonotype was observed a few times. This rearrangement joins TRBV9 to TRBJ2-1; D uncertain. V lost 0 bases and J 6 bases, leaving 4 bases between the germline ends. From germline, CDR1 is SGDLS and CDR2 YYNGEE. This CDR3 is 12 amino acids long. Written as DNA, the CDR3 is TGTGCCAGCAGCGTAGACGGCAATGAGCAGTTCTTC. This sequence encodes CASSVDGNEQFF. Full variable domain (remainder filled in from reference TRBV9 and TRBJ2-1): DSGVTQTPKHLITATGQRVTLRCSPRSGDLSVYWYQQSLDQGLQFLIQYYNGEERAKGNILERFSAQQFPDLHSELNLSSLELGDSALYFCASSVDGNEQFFGPGTRLTVL.

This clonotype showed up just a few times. This CDR3 reads CASSPGRRGSNTEAFF. The CDR3 DNA reads TGTGCCAGCTCACCGGGAAGAAGGGGCAGTAACACTGAAGCTTTCTTT. The chain carries TRBV18 and TRBJ1-1; TRBD1 is a possible D gene (5 bases). The CDR3 sequence is 16 residues long. The germline V and J ends were trimmed by 3 bases and 2 bases, with 16 bases remaining between them. Germline CDR1 is KGHSH and CDR2 is LQKENI.

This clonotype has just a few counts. In DNA form, the CDR3 reads TGTGCCAGCAGTCCCCCCTACCCACTGAATGAGCAGTTCTTC. Amino acid sequence: CASSPPYPLNEQFF. The chain combines TRBV12-3 or TRBV12-4 with TRBJ2-1; D is unclear. Between the trimmed V and J ends, which lost 5 bases and 7 bases, there was a span of 15 bases. The CDR3 runs to 14 residues.

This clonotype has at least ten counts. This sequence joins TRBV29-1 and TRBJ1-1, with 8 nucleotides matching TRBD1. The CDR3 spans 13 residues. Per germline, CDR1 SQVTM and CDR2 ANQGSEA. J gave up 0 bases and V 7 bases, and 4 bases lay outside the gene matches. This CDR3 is CSGRDRLNTEAFF. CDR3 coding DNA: TGCAGCGGCAGGGACAGGTTGAACACTGAAGCTTTCTTT.

The CDR3 DNA reads as TGTGCCAGCAGCTTAAACGCAGGGAGCTCCTACAATGAGCAGTTCTTC. This sequence encodes CASSLNAGSSYNEQFF. V gene TRBV7-6 combines with J gene TRBJ2-1; D might be TRBD1 or TRBD2, each matching 5 bases. Germline CDR1 SGHVS, CDR2 FNYEAQ. V was clipped by 2 bases and J by 0 bases, with 11 bases between them. This CDR3 contains 16 residues. The entire variable domain, with the rest obtained from reference TRBV7-6 and TRBJ2-1, is as follows: GAGVSQSPRYKVTKRGQDVALRCDPISGHVSLYWYRQALGQGPEFLTYFNYEAQQDKSGLPNDRFSAERPEGSISTLTIQRTEQRDSAMYRCASSLNAGSSYNEQFFGPGTRLTVL.

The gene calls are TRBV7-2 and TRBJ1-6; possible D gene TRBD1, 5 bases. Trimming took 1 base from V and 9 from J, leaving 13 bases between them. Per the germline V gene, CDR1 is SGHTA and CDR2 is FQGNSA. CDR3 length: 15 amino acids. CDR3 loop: CASSLDRERGSPLHF. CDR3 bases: TGTGCCAGCAGCTTAGACAGAGAGAGGGGTTCACCCCTCCACTTT.

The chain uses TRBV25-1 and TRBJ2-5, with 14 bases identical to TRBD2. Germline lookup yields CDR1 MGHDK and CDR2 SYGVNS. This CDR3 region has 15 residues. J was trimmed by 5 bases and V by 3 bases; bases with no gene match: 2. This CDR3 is CASSDWTSGRETQYF. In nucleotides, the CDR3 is TGTGCCAGCAGTGATTGGACTAGCGGGAGGGAGACCCAGTACTTC.

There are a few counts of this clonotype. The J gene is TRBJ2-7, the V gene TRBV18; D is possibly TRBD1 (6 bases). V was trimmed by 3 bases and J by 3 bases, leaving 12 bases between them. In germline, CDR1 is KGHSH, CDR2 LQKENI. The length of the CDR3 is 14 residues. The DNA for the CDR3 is TGTGCCAGCTCACCGAGACAGGATCTCTACGAGCAGTACTTC. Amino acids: CASSPRQDLYEQYF.

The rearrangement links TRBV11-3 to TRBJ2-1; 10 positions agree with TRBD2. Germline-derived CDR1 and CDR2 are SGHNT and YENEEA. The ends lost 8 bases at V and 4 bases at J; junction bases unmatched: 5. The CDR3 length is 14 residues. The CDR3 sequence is CASGSGRGYNEQFF. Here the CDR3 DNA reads TGTGCCAGCGGCAGCGGGAGGGGTTACAATGAGCAGTTCTTC.

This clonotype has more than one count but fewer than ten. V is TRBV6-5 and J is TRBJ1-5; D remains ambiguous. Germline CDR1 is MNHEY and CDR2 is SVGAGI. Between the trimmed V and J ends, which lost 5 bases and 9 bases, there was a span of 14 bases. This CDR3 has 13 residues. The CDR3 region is CASSISGERPQHF. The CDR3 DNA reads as TGTGCCAGCAGTATATCGGGAGAACGGCCCCAGCATTTT.

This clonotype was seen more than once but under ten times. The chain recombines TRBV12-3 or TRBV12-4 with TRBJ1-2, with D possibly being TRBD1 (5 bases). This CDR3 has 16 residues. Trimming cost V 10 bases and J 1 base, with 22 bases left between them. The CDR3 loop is CATLPRAGRNNYGYTF. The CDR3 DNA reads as TGTGCCACCTTACCCCGGGCAGGGAGGAATAACTATGGCTACACCTTC.

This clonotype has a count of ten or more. CDR3 coding DNA: TGCAGTGCTAGAGATAGAAGTGGCGGGAGGAACACCGGGGAGCTGTTTTTT. As protein: CSARDRSGGRNTGELFF. V and J are TRBV20-1 and TRBJ2-2; 7 bases are shared with TRBD2. There are 17 residues in the CDR3. V dropped 0 bases and J dropped 1; count of bases not matched to a gene: 8. Germline V lookup: CDR1 DFQATT, CDR2 SNEGSKA (reference sequence).

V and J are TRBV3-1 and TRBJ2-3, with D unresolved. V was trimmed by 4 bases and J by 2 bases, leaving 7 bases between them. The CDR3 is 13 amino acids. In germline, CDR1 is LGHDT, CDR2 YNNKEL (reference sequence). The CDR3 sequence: CASSRGDTDTQYF. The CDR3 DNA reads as TGTGCCAGCAGCCGAGGAGACACAGATACGCAGTATTTT.

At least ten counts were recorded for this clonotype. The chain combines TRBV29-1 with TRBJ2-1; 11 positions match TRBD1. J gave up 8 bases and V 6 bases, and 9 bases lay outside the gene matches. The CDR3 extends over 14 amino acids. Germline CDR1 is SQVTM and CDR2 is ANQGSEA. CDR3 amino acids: CSVAGTGGPDEQFF. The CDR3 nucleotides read TGCAGCGTCGCCGGGACAGGGGGACCGGATGAGCAGTTCTTC.

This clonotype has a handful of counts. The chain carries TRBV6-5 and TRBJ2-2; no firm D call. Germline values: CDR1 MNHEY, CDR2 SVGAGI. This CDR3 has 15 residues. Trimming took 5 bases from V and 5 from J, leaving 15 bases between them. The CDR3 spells CASSILLGKTGELFF. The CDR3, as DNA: TGTGCCAGCAGTATTCTATTGGGGAAAACCGGGGAGCTGTTTTTT.

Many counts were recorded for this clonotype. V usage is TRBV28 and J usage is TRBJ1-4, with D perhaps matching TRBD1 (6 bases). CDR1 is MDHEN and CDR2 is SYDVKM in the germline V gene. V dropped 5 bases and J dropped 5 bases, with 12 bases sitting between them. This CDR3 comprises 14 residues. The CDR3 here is CASSPGGGNEKLFF. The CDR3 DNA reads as TGTGCCAGCAGTCCCGGAGGGGGGAATGAAAAACTGTTTTTT.

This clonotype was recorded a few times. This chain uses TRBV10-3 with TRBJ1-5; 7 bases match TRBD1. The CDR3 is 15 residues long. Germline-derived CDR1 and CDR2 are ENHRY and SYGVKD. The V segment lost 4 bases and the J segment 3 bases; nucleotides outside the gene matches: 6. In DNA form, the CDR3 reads TGTGCCATCAGTGCCGGGACAGTGGTCAATCAGCCCCAGCATTTT. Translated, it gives CAISAGTVVNQPQHF.

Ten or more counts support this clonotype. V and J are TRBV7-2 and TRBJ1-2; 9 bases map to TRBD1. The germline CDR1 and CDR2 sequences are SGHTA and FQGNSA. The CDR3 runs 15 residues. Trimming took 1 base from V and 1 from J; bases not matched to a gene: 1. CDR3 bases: TGTGCCAGCAGCTTAGTGGGACAGGGTAACTATGGCTACACCTTC. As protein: CASSLVGQGNYGYTF.

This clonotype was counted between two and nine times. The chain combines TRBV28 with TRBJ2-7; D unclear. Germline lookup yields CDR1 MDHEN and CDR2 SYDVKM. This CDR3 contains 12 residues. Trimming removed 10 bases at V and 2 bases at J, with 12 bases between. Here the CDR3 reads CATRPTTYEQYF. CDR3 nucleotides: TGTGCCACCCGTCCCACCACCTACGAGCAGTACTTC.

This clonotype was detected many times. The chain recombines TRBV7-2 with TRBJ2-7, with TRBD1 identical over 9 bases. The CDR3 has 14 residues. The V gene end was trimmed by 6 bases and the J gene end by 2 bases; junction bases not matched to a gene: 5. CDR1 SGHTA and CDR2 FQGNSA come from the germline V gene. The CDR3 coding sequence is TGTGCCAGCAGACTCGACAGGGGGACCTACGAGCAGTACTTC. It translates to CASRLDRGTYEQYF.

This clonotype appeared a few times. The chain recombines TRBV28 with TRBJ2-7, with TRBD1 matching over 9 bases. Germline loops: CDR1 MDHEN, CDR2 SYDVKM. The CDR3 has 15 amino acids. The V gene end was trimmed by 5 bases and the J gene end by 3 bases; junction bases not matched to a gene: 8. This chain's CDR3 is CASSTTGTGLYEQYF. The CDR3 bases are TGTGCCAGCAGTACTACCGGGACAGGGCTCTACGAGCAGTACTTC.

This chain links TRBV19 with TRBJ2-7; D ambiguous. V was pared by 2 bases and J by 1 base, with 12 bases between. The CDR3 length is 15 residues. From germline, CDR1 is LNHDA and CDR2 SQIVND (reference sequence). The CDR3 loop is CASSIRAHRSYEQYF. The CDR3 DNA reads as TGTGCCAGTAGTATACGGGCACACAGATCCTACGAGCAGTACTTC.

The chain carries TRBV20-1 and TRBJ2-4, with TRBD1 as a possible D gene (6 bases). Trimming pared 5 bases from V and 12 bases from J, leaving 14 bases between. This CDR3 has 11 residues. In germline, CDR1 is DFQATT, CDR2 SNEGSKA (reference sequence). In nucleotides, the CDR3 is TGCAGTGCTCACGCAGGGGATTATCAGTACTTC. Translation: CSAHAGDYQYF.

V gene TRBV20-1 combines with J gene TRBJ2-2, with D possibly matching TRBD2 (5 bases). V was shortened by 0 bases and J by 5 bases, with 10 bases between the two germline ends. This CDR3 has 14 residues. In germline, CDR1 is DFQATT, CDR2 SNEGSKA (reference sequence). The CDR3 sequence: CSARDWTGTGELFF. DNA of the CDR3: TGCAGTGCTAGAGATTGGACGGGGACCGGGGAGCTGTTTTTT.

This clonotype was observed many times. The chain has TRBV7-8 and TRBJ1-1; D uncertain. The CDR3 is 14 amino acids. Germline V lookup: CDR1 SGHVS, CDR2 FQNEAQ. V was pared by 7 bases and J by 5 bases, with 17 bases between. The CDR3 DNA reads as TGTGCCAGCATGCTTCTCAGCCGAGGGACTGAAGCTTTCTTT. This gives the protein CASMLLSRGTEAFF.

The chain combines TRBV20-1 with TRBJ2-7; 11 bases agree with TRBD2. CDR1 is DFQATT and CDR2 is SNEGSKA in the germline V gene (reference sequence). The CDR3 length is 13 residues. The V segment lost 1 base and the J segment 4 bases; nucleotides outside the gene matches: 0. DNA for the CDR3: TGCAGTGCTAGAGGACTAGCGGGATACGAGCAGTACTTC. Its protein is CSARGLAGYEQYF.

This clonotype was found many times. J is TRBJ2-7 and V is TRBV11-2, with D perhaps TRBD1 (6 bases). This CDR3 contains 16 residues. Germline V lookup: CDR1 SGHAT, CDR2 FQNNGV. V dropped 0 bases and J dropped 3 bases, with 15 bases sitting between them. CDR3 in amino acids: CASSLDSAQGLYEQYF. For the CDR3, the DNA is TGTGCCAGCAGCTTAGATTCAGCACAGGGCCTCTACGAGCAGTACTTC.

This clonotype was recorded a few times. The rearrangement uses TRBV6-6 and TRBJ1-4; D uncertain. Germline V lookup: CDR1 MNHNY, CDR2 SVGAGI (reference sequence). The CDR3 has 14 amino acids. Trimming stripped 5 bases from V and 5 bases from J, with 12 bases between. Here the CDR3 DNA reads TGTGCCAGCAGTCTCCGGGCCAACAATGAAAAACTGTTTTTT. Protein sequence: CASSLRANNEKLFF.

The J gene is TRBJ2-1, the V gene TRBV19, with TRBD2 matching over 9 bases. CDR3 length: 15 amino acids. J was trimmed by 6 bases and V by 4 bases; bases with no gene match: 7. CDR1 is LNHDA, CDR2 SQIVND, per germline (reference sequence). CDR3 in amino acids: CASSTLAGRSNEQFF. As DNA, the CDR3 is TGTGCCAGTAGTACCCTAGCGGGGCGGAGCAATGAGCAGTTCTTC.

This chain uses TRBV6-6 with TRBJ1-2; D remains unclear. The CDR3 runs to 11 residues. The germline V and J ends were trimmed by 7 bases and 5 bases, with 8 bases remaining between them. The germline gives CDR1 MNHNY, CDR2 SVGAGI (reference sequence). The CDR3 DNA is TGTGCCAGCACTCAAGTTTATGGCTACACCTTC. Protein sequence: CASTQVYGYTF.